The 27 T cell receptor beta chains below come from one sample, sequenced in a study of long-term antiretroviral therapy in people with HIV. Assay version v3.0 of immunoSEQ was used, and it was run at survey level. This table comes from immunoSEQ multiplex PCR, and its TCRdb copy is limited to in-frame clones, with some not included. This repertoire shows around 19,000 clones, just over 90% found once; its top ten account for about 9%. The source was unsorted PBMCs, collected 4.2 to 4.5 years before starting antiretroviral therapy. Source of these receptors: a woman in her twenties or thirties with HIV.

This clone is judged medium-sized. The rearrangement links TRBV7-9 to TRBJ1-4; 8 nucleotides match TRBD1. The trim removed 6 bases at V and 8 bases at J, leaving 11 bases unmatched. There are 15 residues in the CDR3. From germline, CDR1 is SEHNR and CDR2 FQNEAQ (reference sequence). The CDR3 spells CASRPGQGLREKLFF. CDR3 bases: TGTGCCAGCAGGCCAGGACAGGGCCTAAGGGAAAAACTGTTTTTT.

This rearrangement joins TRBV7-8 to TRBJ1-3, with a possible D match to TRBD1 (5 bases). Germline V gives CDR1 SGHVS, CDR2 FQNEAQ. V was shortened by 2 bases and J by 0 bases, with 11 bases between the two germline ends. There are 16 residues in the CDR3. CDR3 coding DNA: TGTGCCAGCAGCTTACAGGGCAATCCCTCTGGAAACACCATATATTTT. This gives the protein CASSLQGNPSGNTIYF.

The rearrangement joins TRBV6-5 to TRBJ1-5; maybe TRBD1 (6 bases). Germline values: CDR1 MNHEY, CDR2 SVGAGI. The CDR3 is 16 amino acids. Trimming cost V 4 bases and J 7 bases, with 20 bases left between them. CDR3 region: CASSSDTRGTGQPQHF. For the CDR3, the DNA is TGTGCCAGCAGTTCTGATACGAGGGGGACGGGGCAGCCCCAGCATTTT.

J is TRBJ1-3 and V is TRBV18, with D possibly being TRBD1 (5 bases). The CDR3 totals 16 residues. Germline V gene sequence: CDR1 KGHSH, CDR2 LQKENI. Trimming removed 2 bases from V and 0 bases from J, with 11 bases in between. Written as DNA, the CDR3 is TGTGCCAGCTCACCAAATCAGGGCTTCTCTGGAAACACCATATATTTT. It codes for CASSPNQGFSGNTIYF.

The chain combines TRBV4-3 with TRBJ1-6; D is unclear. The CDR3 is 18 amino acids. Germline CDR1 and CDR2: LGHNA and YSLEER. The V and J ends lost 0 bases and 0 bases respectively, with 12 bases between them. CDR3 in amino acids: CASSQDRGRSSYNSPLHF. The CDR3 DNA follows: TGCGCCAGCAGCCAAGATCGCGGCAGAAGCTCCTATAATTCACCCCTCCACTTT.

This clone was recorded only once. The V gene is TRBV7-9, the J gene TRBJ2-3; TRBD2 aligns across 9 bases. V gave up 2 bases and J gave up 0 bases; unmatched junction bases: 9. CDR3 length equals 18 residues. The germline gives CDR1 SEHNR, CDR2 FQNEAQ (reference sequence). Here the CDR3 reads CASSLIRGGGTSTDTQYF. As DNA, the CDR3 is TGTGCCAGCAGCTTAATCCGCGGGGGGGGAACTAGCACAGATACGCAGTATTTT.

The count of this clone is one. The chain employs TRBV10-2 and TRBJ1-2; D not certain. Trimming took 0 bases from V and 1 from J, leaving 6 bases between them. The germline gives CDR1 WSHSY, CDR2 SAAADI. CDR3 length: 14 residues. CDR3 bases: TGCGCCAGCAGTGAGTCGGTCGTTAACTATGGCTACACCTTC. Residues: CASSESVVNYGYTF.

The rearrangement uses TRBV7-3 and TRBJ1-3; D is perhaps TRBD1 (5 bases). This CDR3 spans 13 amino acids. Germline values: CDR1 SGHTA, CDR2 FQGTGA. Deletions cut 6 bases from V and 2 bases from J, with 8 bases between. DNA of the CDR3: TGTGCCAGCAGTCTGGGGGCTGGAAACACCATATATTTT. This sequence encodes CASSLGAGNTIYF.

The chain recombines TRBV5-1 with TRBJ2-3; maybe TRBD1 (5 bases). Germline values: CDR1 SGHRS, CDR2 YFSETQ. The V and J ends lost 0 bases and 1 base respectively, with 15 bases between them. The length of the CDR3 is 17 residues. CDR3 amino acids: CASSLEGIETGTDTQYF. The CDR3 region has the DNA TGCGCCAGCAGCTTGGAGGGGATCGAGACAGGCACAGATACGCAGTATTTT. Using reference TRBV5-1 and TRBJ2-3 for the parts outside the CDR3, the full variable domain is KAGVTQTPRYLIKTRGQQVTLSCSPISGHRSVSWYQQTPGQGLQFLFEYFSETQRNKGNFPGRFSGRQFSNSRSEMNVSTLELGDSALYLCASSLEGIETGTDTQYFGPGTRLTVL.

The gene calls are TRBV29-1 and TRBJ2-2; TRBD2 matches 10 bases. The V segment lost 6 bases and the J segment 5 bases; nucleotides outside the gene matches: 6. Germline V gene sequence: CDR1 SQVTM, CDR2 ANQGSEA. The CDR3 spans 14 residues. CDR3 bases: TGCAGCGTCCAGCGGGGGGGCTGGACCGGGGAGCTGTTTTTT. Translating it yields CSVQRGGWTGELFF.

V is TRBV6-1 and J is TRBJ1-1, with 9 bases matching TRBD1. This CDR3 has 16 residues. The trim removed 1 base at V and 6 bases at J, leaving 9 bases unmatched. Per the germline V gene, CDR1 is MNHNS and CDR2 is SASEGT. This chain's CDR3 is CASSEDGTGLFAEAFF. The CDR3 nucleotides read TGTGCCAGCAGTGAAGACGGGACAGGGCTATTCGCTGAAGCTTTCTTT.

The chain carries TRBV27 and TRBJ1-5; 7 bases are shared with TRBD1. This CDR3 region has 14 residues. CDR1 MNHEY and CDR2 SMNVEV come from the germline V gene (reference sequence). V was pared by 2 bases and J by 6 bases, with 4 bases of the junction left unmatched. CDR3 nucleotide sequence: TGTGCCAGCAGTTTAAGGGGGCGAGGTCAGCCCCAGCATTTT. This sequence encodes CASSLRGRGQPQHF.

CDR3 residues: CASRTGTGQGNTEAFF. The CDR3 nucleotides read TGTGCCAGCAGGACCGGGACAGGGCAAGGGAACACTGAAGCTTTCTTT. This sequence joins TRBV2 and TRBJ1-1; the match to TRBD1 covers 9 bases. Germline V gives CDR1 SNHLY, CDR2 FYNNEI. J was trimmed by 1 base and V by 6 bases; bases with no gene match: 9. The CDR3 length is 16 residues.

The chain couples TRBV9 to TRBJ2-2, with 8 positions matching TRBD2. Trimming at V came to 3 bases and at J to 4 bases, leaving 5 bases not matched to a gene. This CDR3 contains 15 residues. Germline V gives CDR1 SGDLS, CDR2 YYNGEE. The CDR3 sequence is CASSESGLGTGELFF. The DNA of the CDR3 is TGTGCCAGCAGCGAATCGGGACTAGGCACCGGGGAGCTGTTTTTT.

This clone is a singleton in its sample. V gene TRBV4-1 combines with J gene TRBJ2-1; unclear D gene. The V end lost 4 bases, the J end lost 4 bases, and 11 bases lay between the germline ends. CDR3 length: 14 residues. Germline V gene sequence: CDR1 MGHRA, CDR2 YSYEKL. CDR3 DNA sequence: TGCGCCAGCAGCCGGCAGGAGCTTTACAATGAGCAGTTCTTC. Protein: CASSRQELYNEQFF.

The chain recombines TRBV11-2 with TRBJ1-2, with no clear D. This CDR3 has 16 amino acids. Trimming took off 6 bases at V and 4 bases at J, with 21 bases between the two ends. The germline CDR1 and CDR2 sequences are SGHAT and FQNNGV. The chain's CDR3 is CASRYIVTSPFYGYTF. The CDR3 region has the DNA TGTGCCAGCAGATATATAGTGACGTCCCCTTTCTATGGCTACACCTTC.

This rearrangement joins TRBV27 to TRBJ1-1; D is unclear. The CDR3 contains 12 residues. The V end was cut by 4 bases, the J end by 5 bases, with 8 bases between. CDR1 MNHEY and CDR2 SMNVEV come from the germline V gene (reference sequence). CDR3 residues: CASSSVGTEAFF. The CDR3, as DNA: TGTGCCAGCAGTTCGGTGGGGACTGAAGCTTTCTTT.

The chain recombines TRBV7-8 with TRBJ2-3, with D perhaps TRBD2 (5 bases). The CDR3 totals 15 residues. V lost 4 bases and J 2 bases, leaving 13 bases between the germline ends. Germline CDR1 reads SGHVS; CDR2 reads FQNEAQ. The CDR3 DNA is TGTGCCAGCAGCTCGTTTCCGGGATACACAGATACGCAGTATTTT. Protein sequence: CASSSFPGYTDTQYF.

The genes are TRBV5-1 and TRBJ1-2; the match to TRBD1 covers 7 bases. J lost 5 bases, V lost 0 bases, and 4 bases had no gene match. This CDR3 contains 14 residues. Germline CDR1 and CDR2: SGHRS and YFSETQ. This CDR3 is CASSLEGTDYGYTF. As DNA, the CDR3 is TGCGCCAGCAGCTTGGAGGGGACAGATTATGGCTACACCTTC.

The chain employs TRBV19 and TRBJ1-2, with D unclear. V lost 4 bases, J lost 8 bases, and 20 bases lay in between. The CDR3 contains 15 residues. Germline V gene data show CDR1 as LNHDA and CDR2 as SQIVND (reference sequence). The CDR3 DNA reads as TGTGCCAGTAGTAGATCAGTCGGACCTAGGAGAGGCTACACCTTC. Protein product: CASSRSVGPRRGYTF.

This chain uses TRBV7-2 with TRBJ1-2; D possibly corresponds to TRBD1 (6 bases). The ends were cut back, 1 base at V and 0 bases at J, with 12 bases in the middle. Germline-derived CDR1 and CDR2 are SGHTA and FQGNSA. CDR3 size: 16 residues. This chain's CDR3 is CASSLVGGAANYGYTF. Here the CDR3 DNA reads TGTGCCAGCAGCTTAGTCGGGGGGGCCGCTAACTATGGCTACACCTTC.

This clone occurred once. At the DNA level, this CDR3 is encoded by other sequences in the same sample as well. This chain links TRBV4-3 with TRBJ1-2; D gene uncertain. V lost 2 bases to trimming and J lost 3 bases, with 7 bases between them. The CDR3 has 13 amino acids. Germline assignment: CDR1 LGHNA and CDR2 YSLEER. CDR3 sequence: CASSQTPDYGYTF. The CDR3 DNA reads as TGCGCCAGCAGCCAAACCCCCGACTATGGCTACACCTTC.

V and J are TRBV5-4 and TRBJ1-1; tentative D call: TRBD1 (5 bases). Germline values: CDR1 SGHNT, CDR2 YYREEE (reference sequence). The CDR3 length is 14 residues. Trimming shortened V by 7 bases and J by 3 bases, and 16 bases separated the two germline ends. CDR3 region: CASGRDFRDTEAFF. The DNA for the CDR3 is TGTGCCAGCGGCCGGGACTTTAGAGACACTGAAGCTTTCTTT. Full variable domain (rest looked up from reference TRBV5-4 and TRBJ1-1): ETGVTQSPTHLIKTRGQQVTLRCSSQSGHNTVSWYQQALGQGPQFIFQYYREEENGRGNFPPRFSGLQFPNYSSELNVNALELDDSALYLCASGRDFRDTEAFFGQGTRLTVV.

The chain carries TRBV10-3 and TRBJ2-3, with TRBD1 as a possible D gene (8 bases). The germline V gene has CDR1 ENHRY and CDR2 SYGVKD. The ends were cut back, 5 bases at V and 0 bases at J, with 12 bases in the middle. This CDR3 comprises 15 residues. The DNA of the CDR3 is TGTGCCATCAGTTCACAGGGGGGGAGCACAGATACGCAGTATTTT. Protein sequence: CAISSQGGSTDTQYF.

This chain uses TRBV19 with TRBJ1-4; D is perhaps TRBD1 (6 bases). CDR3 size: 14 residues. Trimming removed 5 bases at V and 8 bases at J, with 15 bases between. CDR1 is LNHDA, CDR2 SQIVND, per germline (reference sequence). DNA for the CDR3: TGTGCCAGTAGTCCCACAGGGCCGAAGGAAAAACTGTTTTTT. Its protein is CASSPTGPKEKLFF.

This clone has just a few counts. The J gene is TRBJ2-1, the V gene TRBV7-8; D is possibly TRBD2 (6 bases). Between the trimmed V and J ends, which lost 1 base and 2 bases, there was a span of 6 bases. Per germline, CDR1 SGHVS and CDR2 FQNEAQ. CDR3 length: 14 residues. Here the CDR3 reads CASSLGTTYNEQFF. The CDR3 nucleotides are TGTGCCAGCAGCTTAGGGACTACCTACAATGAGCAGTTCTTC.

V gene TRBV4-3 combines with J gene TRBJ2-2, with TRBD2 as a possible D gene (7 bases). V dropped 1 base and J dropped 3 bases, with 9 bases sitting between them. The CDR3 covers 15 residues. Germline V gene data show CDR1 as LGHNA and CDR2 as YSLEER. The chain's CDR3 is CASSQGGGYTGELFF. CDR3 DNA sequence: TGCGCCAGCAGCCAAGGCGGGGGCTACACCGGGGAGCTGTTTTTT.